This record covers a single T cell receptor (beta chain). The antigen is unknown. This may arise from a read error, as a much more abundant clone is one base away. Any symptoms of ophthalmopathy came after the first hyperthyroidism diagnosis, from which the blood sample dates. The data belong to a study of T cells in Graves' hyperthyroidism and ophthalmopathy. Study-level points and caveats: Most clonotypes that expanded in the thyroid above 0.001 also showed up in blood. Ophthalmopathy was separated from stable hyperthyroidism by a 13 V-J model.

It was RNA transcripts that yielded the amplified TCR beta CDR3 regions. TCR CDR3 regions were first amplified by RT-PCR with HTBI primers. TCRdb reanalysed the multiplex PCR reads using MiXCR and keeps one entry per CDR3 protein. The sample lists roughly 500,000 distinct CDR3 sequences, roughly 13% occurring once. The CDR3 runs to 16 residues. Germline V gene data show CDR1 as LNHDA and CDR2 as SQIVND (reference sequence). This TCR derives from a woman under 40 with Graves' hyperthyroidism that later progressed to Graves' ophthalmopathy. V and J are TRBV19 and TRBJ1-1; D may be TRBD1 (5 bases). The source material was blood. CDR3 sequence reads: CTSTYWGEAPNTEAFF. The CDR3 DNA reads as TGTACCAGTACTTACTGGGGCGAGGCCCCGAACACTGAAGCTTTCTTT.